There are a few counts of the clone carrying this TCR beta chain. The target antigen is unknown. Germline CDR1 reads SGHTA; CDR2 reads FQGTGA. Unmatched junction bases numbered 13, after V lost 3 bases and J lost 3 bases. CDR3 length: 18 residues. Primers included in the PCR were 60 Vbeta and 13 Jbeta primers. The assay was immunoSEQ multiplex PCR, and TCRdb's table has in-frame clones only and misses some. Of about 90,000 clones listed, approximately 71% are singletons. This sample was included in a study of cytomegalovirus exposure and HLA in healthy donors. Study outcomes and limitations: In an earlier analysis, productive rearrangement rates for most beta V segments clustered near 87% or 30%.

Each donor was nominally healthy when sampled (though unrecorded immune exposures were likely). V and J are TRBV7-3 and TRBJ2-3; TRBD2 matches 9 bases. What was sequenced was PBMCs. The sequence came from a woman under 30 in good health and CMV-seropositive. For the CDR3, the DNA is TGTGCCAGCAGCTTCGGAGGGAGCGGGAGGCGCTGGACAGATACGCAGTATTTT. This sequence encodes CASSFGGSGRRWTDTQYF. Filled out from reference TRBV7-3 and TRBJ2-3, the complete variable domain reads GAGVSQTPSNKVTEKGKYVELRCDPISGHTALYWYRQSLGQGPEFLIYFQGTGAADDSGLPNDRFFAVRPEGSVSTLKIQRTERGDSAVYLCASSFGGSGRRWTDTQYFGPGTRLTVL.